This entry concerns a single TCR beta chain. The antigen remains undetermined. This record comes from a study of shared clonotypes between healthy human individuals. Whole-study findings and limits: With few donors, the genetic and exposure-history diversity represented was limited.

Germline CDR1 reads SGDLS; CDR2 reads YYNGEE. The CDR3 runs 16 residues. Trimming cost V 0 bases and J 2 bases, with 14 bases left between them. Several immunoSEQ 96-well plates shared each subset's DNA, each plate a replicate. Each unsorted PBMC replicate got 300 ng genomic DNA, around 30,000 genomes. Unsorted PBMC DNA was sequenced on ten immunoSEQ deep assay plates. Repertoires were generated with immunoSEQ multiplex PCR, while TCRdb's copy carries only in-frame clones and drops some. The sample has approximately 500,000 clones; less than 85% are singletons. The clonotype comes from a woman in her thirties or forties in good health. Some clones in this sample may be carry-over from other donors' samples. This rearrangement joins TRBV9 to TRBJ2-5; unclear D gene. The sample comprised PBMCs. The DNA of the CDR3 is TGTGCCAGCAGCGTAGGTAGCCGACATCTACAAGAGACCCAGTACTTC. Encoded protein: CASSVGSRHLQETQYF.